This T cell receptor (beta chain) emerged from a study of early T cells in non-severe SARS-CoV-2 infection. This CDR3 comprises 14 residues. Trimming cost V 5 bases and J 2 bases; bases outside gene matches: 2. Germline V CDR1 and CDR2: KGHSH, LQKENI. As regards this clonotype: The antigen is not known.

Attached unique molecular identifiers marked individual cDNA molecules. TCRdb processed the 5' RACE reads anew with MiXCR; each CDR3 protein has one entry. The table has 70,000 to 90,000 distinct CDR3 sequences, 14% to 15% seen once. Overall study results and limits: Anti-spike CD8 responses were favored in VDJdb matching, and private and CD4 specificities were missed.

V usage is TRBV18 and J usage is TRBJ2-3; TRBD2 matches 9 bases. The specimen sequenced was whole blood. This TCR was recovered from an adult who was a healthcare worker with PCR-confirmed SARS-CoV-2 infection or an uninfected control (not recorded which). The CDR3 bases are TGTGCCAGCTCAGGGACTAGCCTCACAGATACGCAGTATTTT. Residues: CASSGTSLTDTQYF.